The 20 T cell receptor beta chains listed next were all sequenced from one sample in a study of vaccination effects on CD4 cells after COVID-19. What these receptors recognize is not known. Sequencing was performed with immunoSEQ multiplex PCR; in TCRdb, only in-frame clones are kept and a portion is missing. The table lists tens of thousands of clones, approximately 73% of them singletons. Sequencing followed a ViraFEST assay step that expanded antigen-specific CD4+ T cells with viral peptide pools. Following a roughly 10-day culture, CD4+ T cells were purified. Two doses of BNT162b2 or mRNA-1273 vaccine were administered to participants. The sequencing used CD4+ T cells from PBMCs cultured with HCoV-229E spike peptides, collected after COVID-19 vaccination. These receptors were obtained from a human donor who received a COVID-19 vaccine.

The sample holds a few counts of this clone. The chain combines TRBV19 with TRBJ1-5; possibly TRBD1 for D (6 bases). The CDR3 covers 15 residues. CDR1 and CDR2 (germline): LNHDA, SQIVND (reference sequence). V was trimmed by 5 bases and J by 2 bases, leaving 13 bases between them. CDR3 in amino acids: CASSPTGARNQPQHF. CDR3 coding DNA: TGTGCCAGTAGTCCGACAGGCGCACGCAATCAGCCCCAGCATTTT.

V usage is TRBV19 and J usage is TRBJ2-1; a weak D match, TRBD2 (5 bases). Germline CDR1 is LNHDA and CDR2 is SQIVND (reference sequence). This CDR3 has 13 amino acids. V was pared by 3 bases and J by 6 bases, with 9 bases between. The CDR3, as DNA: TGTGCCAGTAGTATTTTCGGGGTCAATGAGCAGTTCTTC. Residues: CASSIFGVNEQFF.

This sequence joins TRBV11-2 and TRBJ2-1; possibly TRBD2 for D (6 bases). The germline V gene encodes CDR1 SGHAT and CDR2 FQNNGV. The CDR3 is 16 residues long. Trimming stripped 1 base from V and 0 bases from J, with 10 bases between. The CDR3 sequence is CASSLVGGASYNEQFF. The CDR3 bases are TGTGCCAGCAGCTTAGTGGGGGGAGCCTCCTACAATGAGCAGTTCTTC. The whole variable domain, remainder taken from reference TRBV11-2 and TRBJ2-1, is EAGVAQSPRYKIIEKRQSVAFWCNPISGHATLYWYQQILGQGPKLLIQFQNNGVVDDSQLPKDRFSAERLKGVDSTLKIQPAKLEDSAVYLCASSLVGGASYNEQFFGPGTRLTVL.

This clone was observed a few times. The CDR3 nucleotides are TGTGCCAGCAGTTACTTTGGACAGGGCAACACCGGGGAGCTGTTTTTT. Its translation: CASSYFGQGNTGELFF. The rearrangement joins TRBV6-6 to TRBJ2-2; TRBD1 agrees at 8 bases. Germline trimming cut 1 base from V and 2 bases from J; bases unmatched to any gene: 3. This CDR3 has 16 residues. Germline values: CDR1 MNHNY, CDR2 SVGAGI (reference sequence).

V is TRBV4-3 and J is TRBJ2-5; TRBD1 aligns across 7 bases. CDR3 length: 14 amino acids. From germline, CDR1 is LGHNA and CDR2 YSLEER. V shed 4 bases, J shed 4 bases, and the junction held 6 bases outside the gene matches. The CDR3 spells CASSRRDRGETQYF. DNA for the CDR3: TGCGCCAGCAGCCGCCGGGACAGAGGAGAGACCCAGTACTTC.

The rearrangement joins TRBV6-5 to TRBJ1-6, with TRBD1 identical over 8 bases. Germline V gene lookup returns CDR1 MNHEY and CDR2 SVGAGI. V lost 5 bases, J lost 5 bases, and 2 bases stayed unmatched. This CDR3 comprises 14 residues. CDR3 amino acids: CASSRQGNNSPLHF. The CDR3 DNA follows: TGTGCCAGCAGTCGACAGGGGAATAATTCACCCCTCCACTTT.

The chain links TRBV20-1 to TRBJ2-2; the D gene is possibly TRBD1 (6 bases). Germline V gene lookup returns CDR1 DFQATT and CDR2 SNEGSKA (reference sequence). V was shortened by 3 bases and J by 4 bases, with 15 bases between the two germline ends. The CDR3 is 15 residues long. CDR3 nucleotides: TGCAGTGCTAGTTCTACGGGACATTCCACCGGGGAGCTGTTTTTT. Translated, it gives CSASSTGHSTGELFF.

The chain joins TRBV25-1 to TRBJ2-2; no firm D call. Trimming took 6 bases from V and 0 from J, leaving 8 bases between them. Germline-derived CDR1 and CDR2 are MGHDK and SYGVNS. The CDR3 totals 14 residues. The CDR3 is CASRPAANTGELFF. The CDR3 DNA follows: TGTGCCAGCAGGCCTGCGGCGAACACCGGGGAGCTGTTTTTT.

This clone was counted between two and nine times. The chain employs TRBV6-5 and TRBJ2-2; TRBD2 matches 7 bases. V dropped 10 bases and J dropped 6; count of bases not matched to a gene: 8. Germline V gene data show CDR1 as MNHEY and CDR2 as SVGAGI. The CDR3 has 13 residues. CDR3 protein: CATRGGPPGELFF. CDR3 in DNA: TGTGCCACCCGCGGGGGTCCACCCGGGGAGCTGTTTTTT.

The chain recombines TRBV6-6 with TRBJ1-1, with a tentative D call TRBD1 (5 bases). V gave up 7 bases and J gave up 3 bases, with 12 bases separating them. Germline loops: CDR1 MNHNY, CDR2 SVGAGI (reference sequence). The CDR3 is 13 amino acids. The CDR3 sequence is CASKQGRDTEAFF. CDR3 DNA: TGTGCCAGCAAGCAGGGTAGGGACACTGAAGCTTTCTTT.

The V gene is TRBV19, the J gene TRBJ2-3, with 7 bases fitting TRBD1. CDR1 and CDR2 (germline): LNHDA, SQIVND (reference sequence). Trimming cost V 4 bases and J 0 bases; bases outside gene matches: 4. The CDR3 has 15 amino acids. CDR3 protein: CASSTTTGSTDTQYF. In DNA, the CDR3 is TGTGCCAGTAGTACCACGACAGGGAGCACAGATACGCAGTATTTT.

The chain links TRBV10-1 to TRBJ1-6; tentative D call: TRBD1 (5 bases). This CDR3 contains 13 residues. CDR1 and CDR2 from the germline V gene are WNHNN and SYGVQD (reference sequence). V was clipped by 4 bases and J by 5 bases, with 6 bases between them. CDR3 coding DNA: TGCGCCAGCAGTGGACAGCATAATTCACCCCTCCACTTT. Translation: CASSGQHNSPLHF.

The chain uses TRBV28 and TRBJ2-7; 7 bases line up with TRBD2. This CDR3 is built from 16 residues. V lost 5 bases, J lost 2 bases, and 12 bases stayed unmatched. Germline V gives CDR1 MDHEN, CDR2 SYDVKM. In nucleotides, the CDR3 is TGTGCCAGCAGTCTTTACCCCAAGGGAGGGACCTACGAGCAGTACGTC. This gives the protein CASSLYPKGGTYEQYV.

This rearrangement joins TRBV7-2 to TRBJ2-5; D is possibly TRBD1 or TRBD2 (5 bases each). The germline CDR1 and CDR2 sequences are SGHTA and FQGNSA. Between the trimmed V and J ends, which lost 2 bases and 6 bases, there was a span of 10 bases. The CDR3 has 13 amino acids. CDR3: CASSLQRDQTQYF. The CDR3 nucleotides are TGTGCCAGCAGCTTACAGAGGGACCAGACCCAGTACTTC.

J is TRBJ2-5 and V is TRBV11-2; TRBD2 matches 8 bases. With 5 bases clipped from V and 1 base from J, the junction kept 6 bases outside the gene matches. This CDR3 contains 15 residues. The germline CDR1 and CDR2 sequences are SGHAT and FQNNGV. CDR3: CASSPYRGGQETQYF. The CDR3 DNA follows: TGTGCCAGCAGCCCCTATCGGGGGGGCCAAGAGACCCAGTACTTC.

V usage is TRBV10-2 and J usage is TRBJ2-1; 9 positions agree with TRBD2. V lost 7 bases to trimming and J lost 8 bases; unmatched junction nucleotides: 18. Per the germline V gene, CDR1 is WSHSY and CDR2 is SAAADI. The CDR3 runs to 17 residues. CDR3 sequence (DNA): TGCGCCAGCATTCCCAAGGCGGGGGGGCCAATTACCGATGAGCAGTTCTTC. It yields the protein CASIPKAGGPITDEQFF.

This chain uses TRBV19 with TRBJ2-3; 12 bases are a match to TRBD2. CDR1 is LNHDA and CDR2 is SQIVND in the germline V gene (reference sequence). V dropped 4 bases and J dropped 5; count of bases not matched to a gene: 13. The CDR3 is made up of 18 amino acids. The CDR3 is CASSNLASGGALKDTQYF. CDR3 sequence (DNA): TGTGCCAGTAGTAACCTGGCTAGCGGGGGGGCCTTGAAAGATACGCAGTATTTT.

V is TRBV28 and J is TRBJ1-3; no firm D call. The germline gives CDR1 MDHEN, CDR2 SYDVKM. The CDR3 sequence is 15 residues long. V shed 7 bases and J shed 7 bases, with 20 bases lying between them. In DNA form, the CDR3 reads TGTGCCAGCACCCTCTCGGGAACTCTGGGGAACACCATATATTTT. Amino acids: CASTLSGTLGNTIYF.

The rearrangement uses TRBV5-4 and TRBJ1-2; a weak D match, TRBD1 (6 bases). Germline CDR1 is SGHNT and CDR2 is YYREEE (reference sequence). This CDR3 comprises 14 residues. V was clipped by 2 bases and J by 3 bases, with 11 bases between them. The CDR3 sequence: CASSFAKGDYGYTF. The CDR3 DNA reads as TGTGCCAGCAGCTTTGCTAAGGGGGACTATGGCTACACCTTC. Full variable domain (remainder filled in from reference TRBV5-4 and TRBJ1-2): ETGVTQSPTHLIKTRGQQVTLRCSSQSGHNTVSWYQQALGQGPQFIFQYYREEENGRGNFPPRFSGLQFPNYSSELNVNALELDDSALYLCASSFAKGDYGYTFGSGTRLTVV.

This chain connects TRBV3-1 (or the pseudogene TRBV3-2) to TRBJ1-1; D is unclear. CDR1 and CDR2 (germline): LGHDT, YNNKEL (reference sequence). V lost 3 bases, J lost 0 bases, and 11 bases lay in between. The CDR3 extends over 15 amino acids. For the CDR3, the DNA is TGTGCCAGCAGCCATTCCGACGGAATGAACACTGAAGCTTTCTTT. Protein sequence: CASSHSDGMNTEAFF.